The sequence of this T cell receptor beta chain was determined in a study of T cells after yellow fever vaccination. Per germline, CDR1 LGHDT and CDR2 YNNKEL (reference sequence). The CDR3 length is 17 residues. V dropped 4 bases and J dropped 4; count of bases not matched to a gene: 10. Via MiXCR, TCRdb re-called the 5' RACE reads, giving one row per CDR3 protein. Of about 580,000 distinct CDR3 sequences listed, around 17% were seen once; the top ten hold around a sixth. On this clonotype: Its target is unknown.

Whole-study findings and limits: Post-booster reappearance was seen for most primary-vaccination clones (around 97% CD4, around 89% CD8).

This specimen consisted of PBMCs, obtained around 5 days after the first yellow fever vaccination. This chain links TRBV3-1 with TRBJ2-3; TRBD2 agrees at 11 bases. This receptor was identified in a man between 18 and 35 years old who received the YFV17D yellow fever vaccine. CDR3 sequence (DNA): TGTGCCAGCAGCCCCCATAGCGGGGGGGCTAGCGCAGATACGCAGTATTTT. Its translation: CASSPHSGGASADTQYF.